This section outlines one T cell receptor (beta chain) sequence together with its context. Its antigen is unknown. These data are taken from a study of cytomegalovirus exposure and HLA in healthy donors. Findings and limits, study-wide: CMV antigen specificity of a few CMV-associated chains was confirmed in vitro.

The donors belonged to the roughly 110-subject validation cohort, separate from the 666-subject first cohort. Method: immunoSEQ multiplex PCR; TCRdb's copy keeps in-frame clones and lacks some. The sample has fewer than 120,000 clones; about nine tenths are singletons. V shed 2 bases, J shed 7 bases, and the junction held 13 bases outside the gene matches. CDR3 length: 18 residues. Germline CDR1 reads MNHEY; CDR2 reads SMNVEV (reference sequence). This TCR was recovered from a woman between 18 and 29 years old in good health and CMV-seronegative. J is TRBJ2-3 and V is TRBV27; 12 bases map to TRBD1. The sample was PBMCs. The CDR3 coding sequence is TGTGCCAGCAGTTTAAAGCCACCCGGGACAGGGGGCCGGAATACGCAGTATTTT. This codes for CASSLKPPGTGGRNTQYF.